This TCR beta chain was sequenced in a study of control samples from healthy donors and cancer patients. Measured with immunoSEQ multiplex PCR; TCRdb has only the in-frame clones, and not every one. Of roughly 70,000 clones in the sample, over 75% were seen once. The CDR3 contains 17 residues. With 3 bases removed from V and 6 bases from J, the gap between germline ends came to 23 bases. Germline assignment: CDR1 LNHDA and CDR2 SQIVND (reference sequence). This sequence originates from a middle-aged man in good health. The sequenced sample was blood. This chain joins TRBV19 and TRBJ1-2, with D maybe TRBD1 (5 bases). Written as DNA, the CDR3 is TGTGCCAGTAGTATTATCGGGAATCTGGGACCAACCCATGGCTACACCTTC. Amino acid sequence: CASSIIGNLGPTHGYTF.